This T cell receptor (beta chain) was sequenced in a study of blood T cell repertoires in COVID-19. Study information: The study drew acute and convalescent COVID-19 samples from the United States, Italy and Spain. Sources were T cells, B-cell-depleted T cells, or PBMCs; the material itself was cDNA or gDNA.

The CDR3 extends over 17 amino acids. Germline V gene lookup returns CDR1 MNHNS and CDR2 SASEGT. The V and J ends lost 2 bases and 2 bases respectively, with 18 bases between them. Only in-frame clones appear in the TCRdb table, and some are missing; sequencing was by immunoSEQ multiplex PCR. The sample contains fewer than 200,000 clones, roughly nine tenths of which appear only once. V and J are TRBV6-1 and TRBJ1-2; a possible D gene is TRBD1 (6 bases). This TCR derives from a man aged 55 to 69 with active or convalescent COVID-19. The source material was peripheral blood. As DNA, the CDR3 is TGTGCCAGCAGTGAATGGACAGATTATTATACAAACTATGGCTACACCTTC. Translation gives CASSEWTDYYTNYGYTF.